The next 9 T cell receptor beta chains were all read from a single sample in a study of blood T cell repertoires in COVID-19. Sequencing used immunoSEQ multiplex PCR; TCRdb keeps in-frame clones, though not all of them. The sample has 56,000 or so clones, 88% seen once. Sequencing was done on a sample of peripheral blood. The receptors originated from a woman at least 80 years old with active COVID-19.

The chain couples TRBV6-5 to TRBJ1-5; tentative D call: TRBD1 (5 bases). V was shortened by 0 bases and J by 6 bases, with 9 bases between the two germline ends. Germline CDR1 and CDR2: MNHEY and SVGAGI. The CDR3 is made up of 14 amino acids. CDR3 protein: CASSYSRGFQPQHF. CDR3 coding DNA: TGTGCCAGCAGTTACTCGCGGGGGTTTCAGCCCCAGCATTTT.

The chain has TRBV11-2 and TRBJ2-3; 12 nucleotides line up with TRBD2. The CDR3 length is 17 residues. The junction had 7 bases not matched to a gene; V was cut back by 5 bases and J by 1 base. CDR1 is SGHAT and CDR2 is FQNNGV in the germline V gene. CDR3 sequence reads: CASSRARTSGGTDTQYF. CDR3 nucleotides: TGTGCCAGCAGCCGCGCCCGGACTAGCGGGGGCACAGATACGCAGTATTTT. The full variable domain, rest sourced from reference TRBV11-2 and TRBJ2-3, is EAGVAQSPRYKIIEKRQSVAFWCNPISGHATLYWYQQILGQGPKLLIQFQNNGVVDDSQLPKDRFSAERLKGVDSTLKIQPAKLEDSAVYLCASSRARTSGGTDTQYFGPGTRLTVL.

There are a few counts of this clone. CDR3 residues: CASSRVRHYGYTF. The CDR3 bases are TGTGCCAGCAGTCGGGTCCGACACTATGGCTACACCTTC. The rearrangement joins TRBV6-2 or TRBV6-3 to TRBJ1-2; D gene ambiguous. The CDR3 loop spans 13 amino acids. Germline CDR1 reads MNHEY; CDR2 reads SVGEGT. The V and J ends lost 5 bases and 3 bases respectively, with 10 bases between them.

The CDR3 protein is CASRGQAYGAFF. DNA of the CDR3: TGTGCCAGCCGTGGACAGGCTTATGGAGCTTTCTTT. V gene TRBV2 combines with J gene TRBJ1-1, with TRBD1 identical over 7 bases. Looked up from germline, CDR1 is SNHLY and CDR2 is FYNNEI. The length of the CDR3 is 12 residues. Losses at the gene ends were 8 bases for V and 10 bases for J; bases not matched to a gene: 10.

V gene TRBV7-2 combines with J gene TRBJ2-5; 10 nucleotides agree with TRBD2. The CDR3 is made up of 15 amino acids. Germline V gene sequence: CDR1 SGHTA, CDR2 FQGNSA. Unmatched junction bases numbered 5, after V lost 4 bases and J lost 3 bases. The CDR3 coding sequence is TGTGCCAGCAGCTCCACGAGCGGGGGGGAAGAGACCCAGTACTTC. Translation: CASSSTSGGEETQYF.

This chain joins TRBV5-8 and TRBJ2-7; perhaps TRBD1 as D (6 bases). The germline gives CDR1 SGHTS, CDR2 YDEGEE. V was clipped by 3 bases and J by 6 bases, with 25 bases between them. There are 17 residues in the CDR3. In DNA form, the CDR3 reads TGTGCCAGCAGCTATGGCGGATGGGCAGGGGCTGCCCGCGAGCAGTACTTC. Protein product: CASSYGGWAGAAREQYF. The whole variable domain, remainder taken from reference TRBV5-8 and TRBJ2-7, is EAGVTQSPTHLIKTRGQQATLRCSPISGHTSVYWYQQALGLGLQFLLWYDEGEERNRGNFPPRFSGRQFPNYSSELNVNALELEDSALYLCASSYGGWAGAAREQYFGPGTRLTVT.

J is TRBJ2-6 and V is TRBV5-4; D remains ambiguous. V was cut by 0 bases and J by 0 bases, with 4 bases left in between. This CDR3 region has 15 residues. The germline V gene has CDR1 SGHNT and CDR2 YYREEE (reference sequence). The CDR3 loop is CASSLDSSGANVLTF. The DNA for the CDR3 is TGTGCCAGCAGCTTGGATAGCTCTGGGGCCAACGTCCTGACTTTC. Variable domain in full (rest from reference TRBV5-4 and TRBJ2-6): ETGVTQSPTHLIKTRGQQVTLRCSSQSGHNTVSWYQQALGQGPQFIFQYYREEENGRGNFPPRFSGLQFPNYSSELNVNALELDDSALYLCASSLDSSGANVLTFGAGSRLTVL.

The V call is TRBV9, the J call TRBJ2-2; D is unresolved. The CDR3 runs to 13 residues. Trimming pared 3 bases from V and 5 bases from J, leaving 8 bases between. Germline CDR1 and CDR2: SGDLS and YYNGEE. CDR3 DNA: TGTGCCAGCAGCGAGAGTAGTACCGGGGAGCTGTTTTTT. It codes for CASSESSTGELFF.

V is TRBV4-3 and J is TRBJ2-2; D is unresolved. The CDR3 sequence is 14 residues long. Between the trimmed V and J ends, which lost 4 bases and 7 bases, there was a span of 13 bases. Germline values: CDR1 LGHNA, CDR2 YSLEER. The CDR3 coding sequence is TGCGCCAGCAGCCGGAAGAAGAGAGGCGGGGAGCTGTTTTTT. The encoded protein is CASSRKKRGGELFF.